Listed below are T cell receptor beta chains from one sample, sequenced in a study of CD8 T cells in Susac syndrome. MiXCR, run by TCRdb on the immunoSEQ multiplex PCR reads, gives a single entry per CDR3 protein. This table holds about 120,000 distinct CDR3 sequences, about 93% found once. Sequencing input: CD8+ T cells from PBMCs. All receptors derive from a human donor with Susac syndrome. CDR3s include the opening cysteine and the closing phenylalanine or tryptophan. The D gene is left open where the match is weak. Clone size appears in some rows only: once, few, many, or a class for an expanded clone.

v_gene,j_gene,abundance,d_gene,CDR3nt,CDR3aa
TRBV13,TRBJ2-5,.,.,TGTGCCAGCAGCTCCCGGATGCCCGAGGAGACCCAGTACTTC,CASSSRMPEETQYF
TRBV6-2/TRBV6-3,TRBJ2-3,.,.,TGTGCCAGCAGGGGGGCCTGGGAAACAGATACGCAGTATTTT,CASRGAWETDTQYF
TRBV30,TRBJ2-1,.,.,TGTGCCTGGAGTGTGCGGATTTTGAATGAGCAGTTCTTC,CAWSVRILNEQFF
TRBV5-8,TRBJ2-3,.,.,TGTGCCAGCAGCTTGGCCTTTGCTCATACGCAGTATTTT,CASSLAFAHTQYF
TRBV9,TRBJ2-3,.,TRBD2,TGTGCCAGCAGCGTAGGCGGGGGGGCCACAGATACGCAGTATTTT,CASSVGGGATDTQYF
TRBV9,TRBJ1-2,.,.,TGTGCCAGCAGCGTAGGTCGAGACAGCGACTATGGCTACACCTTC,CASSVGRDSDYGYTF
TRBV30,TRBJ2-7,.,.,TGTGCCTGGAGTGTAGTCCACGAGCAGTACTTC,CAWSVVHEQYF
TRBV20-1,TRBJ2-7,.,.,TGCAGTGCTAGGGGAAGAACATCCTACGAGCAGTACTTC,CSARGRTSYEQYF
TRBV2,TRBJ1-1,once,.,TGTGCCAGCAGTGGCACGGTAACTGAAGCTTTCTTT,CASSGTVTEAFF
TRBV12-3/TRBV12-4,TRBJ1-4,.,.,TGTGCCAGCAGTTTAGGGAGCTTTTATGCTAATGAAAAACTGTTTTTT,CASSLGSFYANEKLFF
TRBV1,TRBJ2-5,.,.,TGCACCGGAGTCGACCAAGGGACAGGAGGTGAGACCCAGTACTTC,CTGVDQGTGGETQYF
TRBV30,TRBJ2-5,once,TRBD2,TGTGCCTGGAGTTCCTCGGGGGGGGTAGAGACCCAGTACTTC,CAWSSSGGVETQYF
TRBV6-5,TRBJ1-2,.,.,TGTGCCAGCACAGACAGCTACTATGGCTACACCTTC,CASTDSYYGYTF
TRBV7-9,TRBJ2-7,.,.,TGTGCCAGCAGCGGAGGCCGGTGGAGGGAGCAGTACTTC,CASSGGRWREQYF
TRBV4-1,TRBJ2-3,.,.,TGCGCCAGCAGCCAAGTCCCCCTAGCGAGCACAGATACGCAGTATTTT,CASSQVPLASTDTQYF
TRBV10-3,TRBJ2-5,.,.,TGTGCCATCAGTTTAGGCTGGAGGGTCCCCCCTACTGAAGAGACCCAGTACTTC,CAISLGWRVPPTEETQYF
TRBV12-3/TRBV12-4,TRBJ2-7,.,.,TGTGCCAGCGGGGGCGGGCACTCCTACGAGCAGTACTTC,CASGGGHSYEQYF
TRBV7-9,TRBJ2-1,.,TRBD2,TGTGCCAGCAGCTCCACTAGCGGGAGGATCAGGGAGCAGTTCTTC,CASSSTSGRIREQFF
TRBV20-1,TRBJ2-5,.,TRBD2,TGCAGTGCTAGAGACCCCGGGAGTGGGGGGGTAGAGACCCAGTACTTC,CSARDPGSGGVETQYF
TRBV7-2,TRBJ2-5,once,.,TGTGCCAGCAGCTTAGCCCCACAGGGAGGGCTTCAAGAGACCCAGTACTTC,CASSLAPQGGLQETQYF
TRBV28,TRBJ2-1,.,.,TGTGCCAGCAGTTTTGTGTCGCAGGGGTTAAATGAGCAGTTCTTC,CASSFVSQGLNEQFF
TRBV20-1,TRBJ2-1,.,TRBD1,TGCAGTGCGTCCCGGGACAGGGACAATGAGCAGTTCTTC,CSASRDRDNEQFF
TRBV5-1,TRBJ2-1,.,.,TGCGCCAGCAGCTTGGCCGGCTGGCAGTTCTTC,CASSLAGWQFF
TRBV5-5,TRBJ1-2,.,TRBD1,TGTGCCAGCAGCGCGGGACAGGGGTTAACCTATGGCTACACCTTC,CASSAGQGLTYGYTF
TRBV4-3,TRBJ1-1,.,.,TGCGCCAGCAGCCAACTGGGGGAGGGCCCTGAAGCTTTCTTT,CASSQLGEGPEAFF
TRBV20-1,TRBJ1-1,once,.,TGCAGTGCCGCTCAAGACAACAACCAGGACCAGATGAACACTGAAGCTTTCTTT,CSAAQDNNQDQMNTEAFF
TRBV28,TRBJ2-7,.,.,TGTGCCAGCAGTGGGCCCCTCTCCTACGAGCAGTACTTC,CASSGPLSYEQYF
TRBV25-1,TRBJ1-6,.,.,TGTGCCAGCAGTGTGGGGATCCCAGCCCCCCTTAGCTCCTATAATTCACCCCTCCACTTT,CASSVGIPAPLSSYNSPLHF
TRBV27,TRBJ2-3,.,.,TGTGCCAGCCAGTGGGGAGATACGCAGTATTTT,CASQWGDTQYF
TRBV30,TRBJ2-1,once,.,TGTGCCTGGAGTGATCCCGGCAGGGCCTACAATGAGCAGTTCTTC,CAWSDPGRAYNEQFF
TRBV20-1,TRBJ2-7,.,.,TGCAGTGCTAGCCCGGGACCCCAGGCCGACGAGCAGTACTTC,CSASPGPQADEQYF
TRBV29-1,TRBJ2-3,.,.,TGCAGCGTTTTGGGGACTCTCGGAGAGCAGTATTTT,CSVLGTLGEQYF
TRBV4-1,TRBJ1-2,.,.,TGCGCCAGCAGCCAAGATGTGGAGGGCTCTAATGGCTACACCTTC,CASSQDVEGSNGYTF
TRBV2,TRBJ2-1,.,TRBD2,TGTGCCAGCAACGGACTAGCGGAATCCAATGAGCAGTTCTTC,CASNGLAESNEQFF
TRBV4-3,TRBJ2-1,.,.,TGCGCCAGCAGCCAGGCTCAGGGTCCTGAGCAGTTCTTC,CASSQAQGPEQFF
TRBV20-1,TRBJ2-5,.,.,TGCAGTGCTAGAGATGGGGACGGGTCCCAAGAGACCCAGTACTTC,CSARDGDGSQETQYF
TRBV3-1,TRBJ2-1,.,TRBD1,TGTGCCAGCAGCCAAGTTGGACAGGGGGAGGATGAGCAGTTCTTC,CASSQVGQGEDEQFF
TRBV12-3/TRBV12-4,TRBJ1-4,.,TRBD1,TGTGCCAGCAGGCCGACAGGGACGGGGACTAATGAAAAACTGTTTTTT,CASRPTGTGTNEKLFF
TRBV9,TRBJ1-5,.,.,TGTGCCAGCAGCGCCTCGCCGGGTGGCAATCAGCCCCAGCATTTT,CASSASPGGNQPQHF
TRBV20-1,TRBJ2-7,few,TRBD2,TGCAGTGCTAGAGATCGCAACCCGAATAGCGGGAGTTGGAGTGAGCAGTACTTC,CSARDRNPNSGSWSEQYF
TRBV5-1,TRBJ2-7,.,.,TGCGCCAGCAGCTGGGGGGCAGACCTAGCCTACGAGCAGTACTTC,CASSWGADLAYEQYF
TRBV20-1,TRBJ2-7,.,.,TGCAGTGCTAGTGGGCACCGGGGGAGTTCTTACGAGCAGTACTTC,CSASGHRGSSYEQYF
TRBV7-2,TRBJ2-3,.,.,TGTGCCAGCAGCTCAACGATACTTTCTCCCAACACAGATACGCAGTATTTT,CASSSTILSPNTDTQYF
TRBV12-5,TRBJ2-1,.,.,TGTGCTAGTGACGATCTTGGCAATGAGCAGTTCTTC,CASDDLGNEQFF
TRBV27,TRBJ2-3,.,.,TGTGCCAGCAGTCTGTACGGGCCCGCTTCTAGCACAGATACGCAGTATTTT,CASSLYGPASSTDTQYF
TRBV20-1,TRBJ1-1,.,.,TGCAGAGGACAAGGATCCGCGAACACTGAAGCTTTCTTT,CRGQGSANTEAFF
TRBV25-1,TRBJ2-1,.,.,TGTGCCAGCAGTGAATCAGGGCGGCTCAGCGCCTACAATGAGCAGTTCTTC,CASSESGRLSAYNEQFF
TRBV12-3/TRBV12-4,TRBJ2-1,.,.,TGTGCCAGCAGTTTCGGGCGCAAATTTGAGCAGTTCTTC,CASSFGRKFEQFF